The clone carrying this T cell receptor beta chain was observed at least ten times. Time point specified: patch test 1, 2 weeks after DPC sensitization. The treatment was: therapeutic diphenylcyclopropenone sensitization with weekly scalp DPC. MiXCR, run by TCRdb on the RACE reads, gives a single entry per CDR3 protein. The sample gives about 81,000 distinct CDR3 sequences, 6% to 9% of which show up once; about 1.6% is in the top ten. The data stem from a study of human T cells and chemical hapten exposure. About the research overall: TCR yields per sample varied, mainly owing to small pooled library volume differences.

CDR1 is LGHDT, CDR2 YNNKEL, per germline (reference sequence). V was cut by 1 base and J by 8 bases, with 3 bases left in between. The CDR3 length is 11 residues. This specimen consisted of whole blood, obtained in connection with sensitization to the hapten diphenylcyclopropenone (DPC). The chain combines TRBV3-1 with TRBJ2-1; D remains ambiguous. This clonotype originated in a woman under 40 with alopecia areata. Some clones in this sample may be carry-over from other donors' samples. The CDR3 DNA sequence: TGTGCCAGCAGCCAAGCTGATGAGCAGTTCTTC. Its protein product is CASSQADEQFF.